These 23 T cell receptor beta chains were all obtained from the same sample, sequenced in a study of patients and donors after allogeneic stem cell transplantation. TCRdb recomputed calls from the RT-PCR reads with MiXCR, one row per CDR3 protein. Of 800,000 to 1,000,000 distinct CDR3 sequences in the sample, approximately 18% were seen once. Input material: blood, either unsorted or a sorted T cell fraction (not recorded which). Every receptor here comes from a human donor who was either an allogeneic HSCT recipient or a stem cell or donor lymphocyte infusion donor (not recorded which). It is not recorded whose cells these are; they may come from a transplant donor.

The CDR3 here is CSARQLAGGTDTQYF. The CDR3, as DNA: TGCAGTGCTCGACAGCTAGCGGGGGGCACAGATACGCAGTATTTT. The chain couples TRBV20-1 to TRBJ2-3, with TRBD2 matching 10 bases. CDR3 length: 15 amino acids. After removal of 5 bases from V and 1 base from J, the junction contained 6 bases not matched to a gene. The germline CDR1 and CDR2 sequences are DFQATT and SNEGSKA (reference sequence).

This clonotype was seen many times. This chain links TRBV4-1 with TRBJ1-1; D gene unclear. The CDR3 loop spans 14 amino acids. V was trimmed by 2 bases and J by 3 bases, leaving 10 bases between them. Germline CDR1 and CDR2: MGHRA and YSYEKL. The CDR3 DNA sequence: TGCGCCAGCAGCCAATGGGGATCGTACACTGAAGCTTTCTTT. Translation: CASSQWGSYTEAFF.

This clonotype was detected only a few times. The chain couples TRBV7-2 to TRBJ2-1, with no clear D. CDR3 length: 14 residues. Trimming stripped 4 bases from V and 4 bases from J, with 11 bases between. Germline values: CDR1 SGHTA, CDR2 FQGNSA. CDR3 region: CASSSMDGYNEQFF. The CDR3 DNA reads TGTGCCAGCAGCTCGATGGACGGTTACAATGAGCAGTTCTTC.

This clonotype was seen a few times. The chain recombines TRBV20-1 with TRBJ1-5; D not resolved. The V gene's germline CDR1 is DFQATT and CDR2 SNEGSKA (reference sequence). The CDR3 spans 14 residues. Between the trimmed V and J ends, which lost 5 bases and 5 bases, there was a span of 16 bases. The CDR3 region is CSAPRQGRDQPQHF. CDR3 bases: TGCAGTGCTCCACGACAAGGGAGGGATCAGCCCCAGCATTTT.

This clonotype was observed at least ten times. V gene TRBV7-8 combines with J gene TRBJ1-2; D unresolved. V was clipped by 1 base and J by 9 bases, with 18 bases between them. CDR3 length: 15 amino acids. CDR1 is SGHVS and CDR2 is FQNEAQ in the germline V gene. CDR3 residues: CASSLGDGIGDRYTF. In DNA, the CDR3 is TGTGCCAGCAGCTTAGGCGACGGGATTGGAGATCGCTACACCTTC.

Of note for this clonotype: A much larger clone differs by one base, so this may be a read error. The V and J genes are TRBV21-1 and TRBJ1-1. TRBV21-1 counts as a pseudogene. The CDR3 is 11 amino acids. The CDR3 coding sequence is TGTGCCAGCAGCCCCAGGAATGAAGCTTTCTTT. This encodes CASSPRNEAFF.

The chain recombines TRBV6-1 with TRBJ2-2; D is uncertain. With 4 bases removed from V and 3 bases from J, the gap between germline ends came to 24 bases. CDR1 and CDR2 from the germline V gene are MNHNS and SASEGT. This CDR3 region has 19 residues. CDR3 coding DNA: TGTGCCAGCAGTGTCTTCGACCATATAAGGGTAATCGACACCGGGGAGCTGTTTTTT. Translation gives CASSVFDHIRVIDTGELFF.

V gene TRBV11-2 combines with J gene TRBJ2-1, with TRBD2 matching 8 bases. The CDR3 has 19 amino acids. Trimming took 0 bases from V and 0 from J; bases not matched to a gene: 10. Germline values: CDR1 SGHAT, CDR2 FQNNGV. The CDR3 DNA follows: TGTGCCAGCAGCTTAGATTGGGGGAGCGGGAGAAGCTCCTACAATGAGCAGTTCTTC. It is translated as CASSLDWGSGRSSYNEQFF.

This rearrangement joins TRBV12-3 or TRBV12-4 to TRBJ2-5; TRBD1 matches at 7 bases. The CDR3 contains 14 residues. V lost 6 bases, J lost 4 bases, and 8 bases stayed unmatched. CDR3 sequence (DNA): TGTGCCAGCAGCCTCCTTGGGACAGCAGAGACCCAGTACTTC. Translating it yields CASSLLGTAETQYF.

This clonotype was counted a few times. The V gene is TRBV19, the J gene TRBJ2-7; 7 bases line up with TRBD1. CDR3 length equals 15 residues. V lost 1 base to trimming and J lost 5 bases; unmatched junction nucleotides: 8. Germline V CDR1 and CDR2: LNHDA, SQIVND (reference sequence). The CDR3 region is CASSIGEGGLNEQYF. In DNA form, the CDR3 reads TGTGCCAGTAGTATAGGCGAAGGGGGCTTGAACGAGCAGTACTTC.

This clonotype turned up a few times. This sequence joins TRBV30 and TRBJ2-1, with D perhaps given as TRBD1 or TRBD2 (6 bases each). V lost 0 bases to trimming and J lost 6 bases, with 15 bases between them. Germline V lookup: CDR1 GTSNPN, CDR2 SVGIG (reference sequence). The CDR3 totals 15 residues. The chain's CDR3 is CAWSVIVGGGNEQFF. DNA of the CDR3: TGTGCCTGGAGTGTGATTGTGGGGGGCGGCAATGAGCAGTTCTTC.

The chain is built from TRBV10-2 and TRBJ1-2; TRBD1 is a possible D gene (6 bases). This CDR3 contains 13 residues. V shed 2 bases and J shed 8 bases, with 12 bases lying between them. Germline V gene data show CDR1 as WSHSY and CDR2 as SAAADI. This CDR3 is CASSERGGGGYTF. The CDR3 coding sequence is TGCGCCAGCAGTGAGAGGGGGGGGGGCGGCTACACCTTC.

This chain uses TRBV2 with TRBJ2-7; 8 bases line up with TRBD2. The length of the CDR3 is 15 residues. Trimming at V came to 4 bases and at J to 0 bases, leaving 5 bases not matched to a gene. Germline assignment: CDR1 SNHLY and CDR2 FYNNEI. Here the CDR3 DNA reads TGTGCCAGCAGTGGGGAGCGGGAGTTCTCCTACGAGCAGTACTTC. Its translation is CASSGEREFSYEQYF.

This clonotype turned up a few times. The CDR3 reads CASSLYPGGEKLFF. The CDR3 DNA reads TGTGCCAGCAGCTTGTATCCTGGGGGCGAAAAACTGTTTTTT. The chain has TRBV7-9 and TRBJ1-4; possible D gene TRBD1, 6 bases. The CDR3 has 14 residues. The V end was cut by 3 bases, the J end by 8 bases, with 13 bases between. In germline, CDR1 is SEHNR, CDR2 FQNEAQ (reference sequence). Full variable domain (rest looked up from reference TRBV7-9 and TRBJ1-4): DTGVSQNPRHKITKRGQNVTFRCDPISEHNRLYWYRQTLGQGPEFLTYFQNEAQLEKSRLLSDRFSAERPKGSFSTLEIQRTEQGDSAMYLCASSLYPGGEKLFFGSGTQLSVL.

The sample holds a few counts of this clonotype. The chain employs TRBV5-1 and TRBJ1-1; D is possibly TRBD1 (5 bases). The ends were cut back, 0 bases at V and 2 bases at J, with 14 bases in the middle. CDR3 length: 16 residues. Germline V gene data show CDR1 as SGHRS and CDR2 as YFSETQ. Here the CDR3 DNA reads TGCGCCAGCAGCTTGGGAGTGTGGAGGGGCAACACTGAAGCTTTCTTT. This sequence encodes CASSLGVWRGNTEAFF.

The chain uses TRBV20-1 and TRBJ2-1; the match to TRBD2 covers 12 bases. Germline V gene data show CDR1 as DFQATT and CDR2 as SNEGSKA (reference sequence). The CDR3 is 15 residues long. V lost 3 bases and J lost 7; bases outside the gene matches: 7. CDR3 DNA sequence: TGCAGTGCTAGGGCGCGGACTAGCGGGGCGAATGAGCAGTTCTTC. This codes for CSARARTSGANEQFF.

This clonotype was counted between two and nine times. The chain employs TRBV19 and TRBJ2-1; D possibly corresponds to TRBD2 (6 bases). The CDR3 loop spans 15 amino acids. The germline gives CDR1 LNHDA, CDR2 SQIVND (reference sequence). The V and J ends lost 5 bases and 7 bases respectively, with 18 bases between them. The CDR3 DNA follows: TGTGCCAGTAGTGGGGGGAGGCAGGGCATGAATGAGCAGTTCTTC. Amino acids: CASSGGRQGMNEQFF.

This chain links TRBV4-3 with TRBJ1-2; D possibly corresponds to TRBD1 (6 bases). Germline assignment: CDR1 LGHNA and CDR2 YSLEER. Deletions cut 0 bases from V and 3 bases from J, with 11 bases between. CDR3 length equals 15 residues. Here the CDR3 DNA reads TGCGCCAGCAGCCAAGAGGGGGGGCGCGACTATGGCTACACCTTC. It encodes CASSQEGGRDYGYTF.

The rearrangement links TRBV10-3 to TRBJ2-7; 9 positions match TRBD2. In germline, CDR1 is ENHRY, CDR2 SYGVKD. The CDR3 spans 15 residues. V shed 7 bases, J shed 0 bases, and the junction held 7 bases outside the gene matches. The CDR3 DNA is TGTGCCATCAAAAAGACTAGCGGTTCCTCCTACGAGCAGTACTTC. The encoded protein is CAIKKTSGSSYEQYF.

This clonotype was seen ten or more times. CDR3 amino acids: CSVRDSDYEQYF. As DNA, the CDR3 is TGCAGCGTTCGGGACAGTGACTACGAGCAGTACTTC. The J gene is TRBJ2-7, the V gene TRBV29-1, with TRBD1 identical over 7 bases. Germline V gene lookup returns CDR1 SQVTM and CDR2 ANQGSEA. CDR3 length equals 12 residues. V trimming: 5 bases; J trimming: 3 bases; junction bases outside the gene matches: 4.

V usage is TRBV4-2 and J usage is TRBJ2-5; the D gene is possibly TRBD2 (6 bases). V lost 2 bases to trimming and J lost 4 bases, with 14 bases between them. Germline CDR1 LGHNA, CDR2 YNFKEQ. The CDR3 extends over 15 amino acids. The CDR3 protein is CASSQIGGPGETQYF. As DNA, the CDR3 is TGTGCCAGCAGCCAAATAGGAGGGCCGGGAGAGACCCAGTACTTC.

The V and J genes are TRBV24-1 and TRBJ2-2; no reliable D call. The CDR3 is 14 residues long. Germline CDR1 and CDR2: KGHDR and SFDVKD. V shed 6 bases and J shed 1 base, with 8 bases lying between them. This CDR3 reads CATSRSRNTGELFF. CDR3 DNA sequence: TGTGCCACCAGTAGGTCAAGGAACACCGGGGAGCTGTTTTTT.

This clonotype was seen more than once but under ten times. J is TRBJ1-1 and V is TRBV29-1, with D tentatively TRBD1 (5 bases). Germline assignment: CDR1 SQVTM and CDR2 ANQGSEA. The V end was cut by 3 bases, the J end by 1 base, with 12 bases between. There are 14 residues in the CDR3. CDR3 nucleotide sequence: TGCAGCGTTGAGTTGGGGGAGAGGAACACTGAAGCTTTCTTT. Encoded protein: CSVELGERNTEAFF.